One and the same sample provided the 3 T cell receptor beta chains below, sequenced in a study of blood T cell repertoires in COVID-19. This table comes from immunoSEQ multiplex PCR, and its TCRdb copy is limited to in-frame clones, with some not included. This sample has roughly 120,000 clones, with 87% found just once. The specimen sequenced was peripheral blood. These receptors were obtained from a woman in her 50s with acute or convalescent COVID-19.

The CDR3 sequence is CASSDTGQLGYTF. In DNA, the CDR3 is TGTGCCAGCAGTGATACAGGGCAACTGGGCTACACCTTC. This chain links TRBV2 with TRBJ1-2; D possibly corresponds to TRBD1 (6 bases). Germline V CDR1 and CDR2: SNHLY, FYNNEI. Trimming stripped 3 bases from V and 8 bases from J, with 13 bases between. The CDR3 loop spans 13 amino acids.

This clone was detected many times. The rearrangement links TRBV19 to TRBJ1-1; the D gene is possibly TRBD1 (6 bases). CDR3 length equals 13 residues. V gave up 5 bases and J gave up 7 bases, with 14 bases separating them. Germline V gene lookup returns CDR1 LNHDA and CDR2 SQIVND (reference sequence). The CDR3 DNA is TGTGCCAGTAGTCTTACACAGGGACGTGAAGCTTTCTTT. Amino acids: CASSLTQGREAFF.

The chain employs TRBV7-2 and TRBJ1-2, with D unclear. The germline CDR1 and CDR2 sequences are SGHTA and FQGNSA. The V gene lost 5 bases and the J gene lost 2 bases, with 12 bases spanning the gap. The CDR3 spans 14 residues. This CDR3 reads CASSPREGNYGYTF. CDR3 DNA sequence: TGTGCCAGCAGCCCCCGGGAGGGAAACTATGGCTACACCTTC.